This TCR beta chain comes out of a study of T cells in Graves' hyperthyroidism and ophthalmopathy. CDR3 length: 15 amino acids. V lost 1 base and J lost 1, with 9 bases in between. The germline V gene encodes CDR1 SNHLY and CDR2 FYNNEI. Study observations and caveats: Ophthalmopathy and stable hyperthyroidism were told apart by a 13 V-J model. A median about 7 months before onset, the model predicted ophthalmopathy.

This clonotype was seen at least ten times. Antigen: not known. RNA transcripts served as the template for amplifying TCR beta CDR3 regions. When the TCR CDR3 underwent first-round RT-PCR, the HTBI primer set was used. TCRdb passed the multiplex PCR reads through MiXCR, listing each CDR3 protein once. The sample consists of about 200,000 distinct CDR3 sequences, around a sixth of them appearing once. Exclusion of patients followed from uncontrolled infection, other autoimmune disease, pregnancy or lactation. The diagnoses drew upon clinical symptoms, serum thyroxine and TRAb, thyroid ultrasound and orbital computed tomography.

This clonotype originated in a woman aged 45 to 65 with Graves' hyperthyroidism. J is TRBJ2-3 and V is TRBV2; D gene uncertain. Sequenced input: blood. DNA of the CDR3: TGTGCCAGCAGTGAAGATGTCTGGGGCACAGATACGCAGTATTTT. This encodes CASSEDVWGTDTQYF. The full variable domain, in which reference TRBV2 and TRBJ2-3 provide the parts outside the CDR3, is EPEVTQTPSHQVTQMGQEVILRCVPISNHLYFYWYRQILGQKVEFLVSFYNNEISEKSEIFDDQFSVERPDGSNFTLKIRSTKLEDSAMYFCASSEDVWGTDTQYFGPGTRLTVL.